Presented here are 21 T cell receptor beta chains from one specimen sequenced in a study of graft-versus-host responses after intestinal transplantation. Assay: immunoSEQ multiplex PCR; the TCRdb copy retains only in-frame clones and omits some. The sample lists some 43,000 clones, about 95% occurring once. The sample was PBMCs, taken around 48 weeks after intestinal transplant. These receptors all come from a human patient who received an intestinal transplant, so some T cells may come from the graft donor.

The chain combines TRBV6-6 with TRBJ2-7; D ambiguous. Germline V gives CDR1 MNHNY, CDR2 SVGAGI (reference sequence). The CDR3 loop spans 12 amino acids. V gave up 4 bases and J gave up 2 bases, with 6 bases separating them. The CDR3: CASSSTAYEQYF. The CDR3 nucleotides read TGTGCCAGCAGTTCAACAGCCTACGAGCAGTACTTC.

Only one count was recorded for this clone. The rearrangement uses TRBV11-2 and TRBJ2-2; TRBD2 is a possible D gene (7 bases). V was trimmed by 3 bases and J by 4 bases, leaving 18 bases between them. The CDR3 runs to 17 residues. The germline gives CDR1 SGHAT, CDR2 FQNNGV. The CDR3 region is CASSFKRGGVSTGELFF. CDR3 DNA: TGTGCCAGCAGCTTTAAGAGGGGGGGTGTGAGCACCGGGGAGCTGTTTTTT.

The chain links TRBV2 to TRBJ1-2; D not resolved. The CDR3 contains 13 residues. V dropped 5 bases and J dropped 0 bases, with 7 bases sitting between them. Germline lookup yields CDR1 SNHLY and CDR2 FYNNEI. The CDR3 sequence: CASSNRANYGYTF. The CDR3 DNA follows: TGTGCCAGCAGTAACCGGGCTAACTATGGCTACACCTTC.

The J gene is TRBJ1-1, the V gene TRBV29-1; D possibly corresponds to TRBD1 (6 bases). The CDR3 runs to 13 residues. V dropped 3 bases and J dropped 5 bases, with 13 bases sitting between them. Germline V gene data show CDR1 as SQVTM and CDR2 as ANQGSEA. CDR3 DNA sequence: TGCAGCGTTGATTCAGGGGCTGGGACTGAAGCTTTCTTT. This encodes CSVDSGAGTEAFF.

This chain connects TRBV5-1 to TRBJ2-7; 10 nucleotides align to TRBD1. Per the germline V gene, CDR1 is SGHRS and CDR2 is YFSETQ. The junction had 3 bases not matched to a gene; V was cut back by 0 bases and J by 3 bases. The CDR3 has 15 amino acids. The DNA of the CDR3 is TGCGCCAGCAGCTTGGAAGGGACAGGGGTCTACGAGCAGTACTTC. Encoded protein: CASSLEGTGVYEQYF.

V is TRBV29-1 and J is TRBJ2-4; D call uncertain. The germline V gene encodes CDR1 SQVTM and CDR2 ANQGSEA. The CDR3 totals 14 residues. Trimming left V 2 bases short and J 0 bases short, with 8 bases between. CDR3: CSVETRLAKNIQYF. DNA for the CDR3: TGCAGCGTTGAAACCCGTCTAGCCAAAAACATTCAGTACTTC.

CDR3 bases: TGTGCCAGCAGCACTGCGACAGGGAGGAGGGAGCCCCAGCATTTT. The encoded protein is CASSTATGRREPQHF. The rearrangement joins TRBV28 to TRBJ1-5; 7 bases line up with TRBD1. The CDR3 runs to 15 residues. Germline trimming cut 6 bases from V and 8 bases from J; bases unmatched to any gene: 13. Germline assignment: CDR1 MDHEN and CDR2 SYDVKM. Using reference TRBV28 and TRBJ1-5 for the parts outside the CDR3, the full variable domain is DVKVTQSSRYLVKRTGEKVFLECVQDMDHENMFWYRQDPGLGLRLIYFSYDVKMKEKGDIPEGYSVSREKKERFSLILESASTNQTSMYLCASSTATGRREPQHFGDGTRLSIL.

For the CDR3, the DNA is TGTGCCAGCAGCTTAAGTCGCGGAAACACTGAAGCTTTCTTT. As protein: CASSLSRGNTEAFF. This chain joins TRBV7-2 and TRBJ1-1; D gene unclear. V was cut by 2 bases and J by 2 bases, with 9 bases left in between. The CDR3 is 14 residues long. Germline-derived CDR1 and CDR2 are SGHTA and FQGNSA.

V gene TRBV18 combines with J gene TRBJ2-7; TRBD2 is a possible D gene (6 bases). Germline V CDR1 and CDR2: KGHSH, LQKENI. V was clipped by 6 bases and J by 4 bases, with 19 bases between them. CDR3 size: 15 residues. The CDR3 region is CASSPSLGSLYEQYF. DNA of the CDR3: TGTGCCAGCTCCCCTTCTCTCGGGAGCCTTTACGAGCAGTACTTC.

The rearrangement links TRBV11-2 to TRBJ1-2; D is ambiguous. V was shortened by 5 bases and J by 3 bases, with 13 bases between the two germline ends. This CDR3 contains 14 residues. Germline V gene data show CDR1 as SGHAT and CDR2 as FQNNGV. The CDR3 DNA reads TGTGCCAGCAGCACAGTCCTTGGAGACTATGGCTACACCTTC. Translation: CASSTVLGDYGYTF.

This rearrangement joins TRBV29-1 to TRBJ2-3; D ambiguous. CDR1 SQVTM and CDR2 ANQGSEA come from the germline V gene. V was clipped by 3 bases and J by 1 base, with 8 bases between them. CDR3 length equals 13 residues. The CDR3 coding sequence is TGCAGCGTTGAGCCTTCAGGCACAGATACGCAGTATTTT. Its translation: CSVEPSGTDTQYF.

This clone was seen only once. This chain connects TRBV19 to TRBJ2-4; TRBD2 agrees at 7 bases. The V segment lost 0 bases and the J segment 8 bases; nucleotides outside the gene matches: 16. This CDR3 comprises 18 residues. Per the germline V gene, CDR1 is LNHDA and CDR2 is SQIVND (reference sequence). The CDR3 loop is CASSIDPSRTREEHIQYF. CDR3 DNA: TGTGCCAGTAGTATAGATCCAAGCCGGACTAGAGAGGAACACATTCAGTACTTC.

This chain connects TRBV6-5 to TRBJ1-1; D remains unclear. In germline, CDR1 is MNHEY, CDR2 SVGAGI. This CDR3 spans 11 amino acids. Trimming removed 7 bases at V and 5 bases at J, with 8 bases between. The CDR3: CASTRWTEAFF. In DNA form, the CDR3 reads TGTGCCAGCACCCGTTGGACTGAAGCTTTCTTT.

V is TRBV9 and J is TRBJ2-4; 14 nucleotides match TRBD2. Per the germline V gene, CDR1 is SGDLS and CDR2 is YYNGEE. Losses at the gene ends were 3 bases for V and 0 bases for J; bases not matched to a gene: 2. The CDR3 covers 17 residues. The CDR3 coding sequence is TGTGCCAGCAGCGCGGGGACTAGCGGGAGAGCCAAAAACATTCAGTACTTC. Amino acids: CASSAGTSGRAKNIQYF. The variable domain in full, completed from reference TRBV9 and TRBJ2-4, reads DSGVTQTPKHLITATGQRVTLRCSPRSGDLSVYWYQQSLDQGLQFLIQYYNGEERAKGNILERFSAQQFPDLHSELNLSSLELGDSALYFCASSAGTSGRAKNIQYFGAGTRLSVL.

The DNA of the CDR3 is TGTGCCAGCAGCAAACGACCGGGACTAGCAACGAGCACCGGGGAGCTGTTTTTT. It yields the protein CASSKRPGLATSTGELFF. The rearrangement uses TRBV7-2 and TRBJ2-2; 9 bases agree with TRBD2. CDR1 SGHTA and CDR2 FQGNSA come from the germline V gene. The CDR3 totals 18 residues. The V segment lost 5 bases and the J segment 4 bases; nucleotides outside the gene matches: 14.

This chain links TRBV30 with TRBJ1-5; D may be TRBD1 (6 bases). The germline CDR1 and CDR2 sequences are GTSNPN and SVGIG (reference sequence). The CDR3 covers 16 residues. V dropped 2 bases and J dropped 0 bases, with 14 bases sitting between them. The CDR3 protein is CAWSTRQAYSNQPQHF. The CDR3, as DNA: TGTGCCTGGAGTACCCGACAGGCTTATAGCAATCAGCCCCAGCATTTT.

This clone was observed a few times. The J gene is TRBJ2-2, the V gene TRBV4-2; D is unclear. Germline V CDR1 and CDR2: LGHNA, YNFKEQ. The CDR3 has 16 residues. V was clipped by 0 bases and J by 2 bases, with 10 bases between them. The CDR3 loop is CASSQDTRANTGELFF. The CDR3 DNA follows: TGTGCCAGCAGCCAAGATACTCGAGCTAACACCGGGGAGCTGTTTTTT.

V gene TRBV9 combines with J gene TRBJ2-1, with 7 bases lining up with TRBD2. Germline V CDR1 and CDR2: SGDLS, YYNGEE. With 7 bases clipped from V and 7 bases from J, the junction kept 11 bases outside the gene matches. The CDR3 has 14 residues. Here the CDR3 DNA reads TGTGCCAGCGGCCGGGGGGACGGGAAGAATGAGCAGTTCTTC. Residues: CASGRGDGKNEQFF.

The chain couples TRBV10-3 to TRBJ1-2; TRBD1 might be the D (6 bases). Germline V lookup: CDR1 ENHRY, CDR2 SYGVKD. With 6 bases removed from V and 5 bases from J, the gap between germline ends came to 16 bases. This CDR3 comprises 14 residues. The CDR3 nucleotides read TGTGCCATCAGCACAGGGAGTGGCACGTATGGCTACACCTTC. Translation: CAISTGSGTYGYTF.

This sequence joins TRBV19 and TRBJ2-7, with D perhaps being TRBD1 or TRBD2 (5 bases each). V was clipped by 8 bases and J by 2 bases, with 16 bases between them. Looked up from germline, CDR1 is LNHDA and CDR2 is SQIVND (reference sequence). This CDR3 comprises 14 residues. In DNA, the CDR3 is TGTGCCAGTGGTCCGAGGGGCTCTCCCTACGAGCAGTACTTC. This encodes CASGPRGSPYEQYF.

The chain recombines TRBV9 with TRBJ2-5; either TRBD1 or TRBD2 may supply D (6 bases each). V was pared by 0 bases and J by 2 bases, with 14 bases between. The CDR3 spans 16 residues. The V gene's germline CDR1 is SGDLS and CDR2 YYNGEE. In nucleotides, the CDR3 is TGTGCCAGCAGCGTAGGGCGGAGGGGGAGGCAAGAGACCCAGTACTTC. Its translation is CASSVGRRGRQETQYF. Together with reference TRBV9 and TRBJ2-5, the CDR3 gives the full variable domain: DSGVTQTPKHLITATGQRVTLRCSPRSGDLSVYWYQQSLDQGLQFLIQYYNGEERAKGNILERFSAQQFPDLHSELNLSSLELGDSALYFCASSVGRRGRQETQYFGPGTRLLVL.